This T cell receptor beta chain was profiled in a study of cytomegalovirus exposure and HLA in healthy donors. A note on this clone: Its specificity is unknown.

Study conclusions and caveats: In a later analysis, DRB1 alleles had the most associated TCRs; HLA-C alleles the fewest.

The V gene's germline CDR1 is MGHRA and CDR2 YSYEKL. The CDR3 is 17 amino acids. The J segment lost 3 bases and the V segment lost 4 bases, leaving 13 bases of the junction unmatched. This PCR relied on a set of 60 Vbeta primers and 13 Jbeta primers. Profiled with immunoSEQ multiplex PCR; TCRdb holds only in-frame clones, not every one. The table includes under 150,000 clones, around three quarters detected once. This TCR was recovered from a woman aged 40 to 50 in good health and CMV-seronegative. The gene calls are TRBV4-1 and TRBJ2-5, with 8 bases aligning to TRBD2. Sample: PBMCs. CDR3: CASSPRGPSGGKETQYF. Written as DNA, the CDR3 is TGCGCCAGCAGCCCCCGTGGCCCAAGCGGGGGCAAAGAGACCCAGTACTTC.